The 22 T cell receptor beta chains below come from one sample, sequenced in a study of T cells in localized non-small cell lung cancer. The data were produced by immunoSEQ multiplex PCR, yet TCRdb's version contains in-frame clones alone and is incomplete. In the table there are approximately 24,000 clones, about 84% of which are singletons. Sequenced here: peripheral blood, sampled before any cancer treatment. The receptor set was obtained from a man aged 40-75 years with stage III squamous cell lung carcinoma.

V and J are TRBV21-1 and TRBJ1-1. TRBV21-1 is a pseudogene locus. The CDR3 loop spans 16 amino acids. CDR3 coding DNA: TGTGCCAGCAGCCTAACAATAGGGAGAGCGGGAGCTGAAGCTTTCTTT. It specifies CASSLTIGRAGAEAFF.

The chain carries TRBV28 and TRBJ2-7, with TRBD2 matching 8 bases. Trimming took 5 bases from V and 1 from J; bases not matched to a gene: 13. Germline V gives CDR1 MDHEN, CDR2 SYDVKM. CDR3 length: 17 amino acids. The CDR3 sequence is CASSPGGSGRGSYEQYF. CDR3 bases: TGTGCCAGCAGTCCTGGCGGCAGCGGGAGAGGGTCCTACGAGCAGTACTTC. The variable domain in full, with the rest retrieved from reference TRBV28 and TRBJ2-7, is DVKVTQSSRYLVKRTGEKVFLECVQDMDHENMFWYRQDPGLGLRLIYFSYDVKMKEKGDIPEGYSVSREKKERFSLILESASTNQTSMYLCASSPGGSGRGSYEQYFGPGTRLTVT.

The chain has TRBV4-1 and TRBJ2-3; 7 positions match TRBD1. Losses at the gene ends were 4 bases for V and 0 bases for J; bases not matched to a gene: 4. The CDR3 consists of 15 residues. CDR1 is MGHRA and CDR2 is YSYEKL in the germline V gene. CDR3 DNA sequence: TGCGCCAGCAGCCTACAGGGGTCTAGCACAGATACGCAGTATTTT. Residues: CASSLQGSSTDTQYF.

The chain joins TRBV5-4 to TRBJ2-1, with D unresolved. V was clipped by 4 bases and J by 0 bases, with 14 bases between them. Germline CDR1 reads SGHNT; CDR2 reads YYREEE (reference sequence). The CDR3 sequence is 16 residues long. CDR3 amino acids: CASSNRAPSSYNEQFF. CDR3 DNA: TGTGCCAGCAGCAACAGAGCCCCGAGCTCCTACAATGAGCAGTTCTTC.

V usage is TRBV11-3 and J usage is TRBJ2-6, with D perhaps matching TRBD2 (6 bases). The germline gives CDR1 SGHNT, CDR2 YENEEA. The CDR3 runs to 17 residues. V lost 0 bases and J 3 bases, leaving 12 bases between the germline ends. CDR3 protein: CASSLEGGVSGANVLTF. The CDR3 region has the DNA TGTGCCAGCAGCTTAGAGGGGGGAGTAAGTGGGGCCAACGTCCTGACTTTC.

The chain joins TRBV5-1 to TRBJ2-3; D remains ambiguous. Germline lookup yields CDR1 SGHRS and CDR2 YFSETQ. The CDR3 spans 15 residues. V lost 5 bases and J lost 2, with 15 bases in between. CDR3 bases: TGCGCCAGCAGATTAAGGACGGTACCCACAGATACGCAGTATTTT. It codes for CASRLRTVPTDTQYF.

CDR3 residues: CASSYTSGGGETQYF. CDR3 nucleotide sequence: TGTGCCAGCAGTTATACTTCCGGGGGGGGCGAGACCCAGTACTTC. The V call is TRBV6-5, the J call TRBJ2-5; TRBD2 aligns across 8 bases. CDR3 length: 15 amino acids. CDR1 MNHEY and CDR2 SVGAGI come from the germline V gene. V gave up 3 bases and J gave up 5 bases; unmatched junction bases: 8.

This clone has only one observation. V gene TRBV7-3 combines with J gene TRBJ1-5; 7 bases line up with TRBD1. This CDR3 contains 13 residues. Germline V lookup: CDR1 SGHTA, CDR2 FQGTGA. Germline trimming cut 5 bases from V and 6 bases from J; bases unmatched to any gene: 4. The CDR3 is CASSPGQFQPQHF. As DNA, the CDR3 is TGTGCCAGCAGCCCGGGACAGTTTCAGCCCCAGCATTTT.

The chain recombines TRBV30 with TRBJ2-3, with 10 nucleotides matching TRBD1. Per the germline V gene, CDR1 is GTSNPN and CDR2 is SVGIG (reference sequence). V dropped 1 base and J dropped 2; count of bases not matched to a gene: 6. This CDR3 contains 16 residues. The CDR3 coding sequence is TGTGCCTGGAGTGGCGGCGGGACAGGGGTCACAGATACGCAGTATTTT. Amino acids: CAWSGGGTGVTDTQYF.

This clone has a single count. The chain carries TRBV7-9 and TRBJ2-7; D call uncertain. Trimming took off 5 bases at V and 6 bases at J, with 11 bases between the two ends. CDR3 size: 12 residues. Germline V gene sequence: CDR1 SEHNR, CDR2 FQNEAQ (reference sequence). The DNA for the CDR3 is TGTGCCAGCAGCAGAAGTGGGGTCGAGCAGTACGTC. It is translated as CASSRSGVEQYV.

The chain carries TRBV6-5 and TRBJ1-2, with 9 bases identical to TRBD1. This CDR3 comprises 12 residues. Looked up from germline, CDR1 is MNHEY and CDR2 is SVGAGI. The V gene end was trimmed by 6 bases and the J gene end by 8 bases; junction bases not matched to a gene: 4. Here the CDR3 reads CASRAGTGGYTF. In DNA, the CDR3 is TGTGCCAGCAGGGCCGGGACAGGGGGCTACACCTTC.

This clone was counted once. This chain joins TRBV6-1 and TRBJ2-1; a possible D gene is TRBD2 (5 bases). The germline CDR1 and CDR2 sequences are MNHNS and SASEGT. V was clipped by 6 bases and J by 10 bases, with 7 bases between them. The CDR3 extends over 10 amino acids. The CDR3 DNA follows: TGTGCCAGCAGACGAGGGGAGCAGTTCTTC. Protein: CASRRGEQFF.

V is TRBV5-6 and J is TRBJ2-1; 10 positions agree with TRBD1. CDR1 and CDR2 from the germline V gene are SGHDT and YYEEEE. V was pared by 0 bases and J by 8 bases, with 5 bases of the junction left unmatched. This CDR3 contains 15 residues. CDR3: CASSLVSTGGDEQFF. CDR3 DNA: TGTGCCAGCAGCTTGGTGTCGACAGGGGGCGATGAGCAGTTCTTC.

The chain has TRBV5-6 and TRBJ2-7; D not certain. The CDR3 loop spans 15 amino acids. The V end was cut by 3 bases, the J end by 2 bases, with 15 bases between. Germline V gives CDR1 SGHDT, CDR2 YYEEEE. The CDR3 sequence: CASSSPLTETYEQYF. CDR3 DNA sequence: TGTGCCAGCAGCTCGCCTTTGACTGAGACCTACGAGCAGTACTTC.

There are a few counts of this clone. The rearrangement uses TRBV28 and TRBJ2-7; 8 bases line up with TRBD1. This CDR3 contains 13 residues. Germline V lookup: CDR1 MDHEN, CDR2 SYDVKM. J gave up 7 bases and V 10 bases, and 12 bases lay outside the gene matches. The CDR3 protein is CATSTGEVGEQYF. The CDR3 nucleotides read TGTGCCACATCGACAGGGGAGGTTGGGGAGCAGTACTTC.

This chain uses TRBV7-8 with TRBJ1-1, with unresolved D. V gave up 5 bases and J gave up 4 bases, with 14 bases separating them. This CDR3 comprises 14 residues. Germline-derived CDR1 and CDR2 are SGHVS and FQNEAQ. The CDR3 region is CASSPLMTSTEAFF. CDR3 sequence (DNA): TGTGCCAGCAGCCCTCTTATGACGAGCACTGAAGCTTTCTTT.

The V call is TRBV29-1, the J call TRBJ1-1, with D possibly matching TRBD1 (5 bases). Germline assignment: CDR1 SQVTM and CDR2 ANQGSEA. There are 11 residues in the CDR3. DNA for the CDR3: TGCGGGACCACCTGGGGAACTGAAGCTTTCTTT. Protein: CGTTWGTEAFF.

In this sample, this clone turned up a few times. The V gene is TRBV15, the J gene TRBJ1-2; D is perhaps TRBD1 (5 bases). The V gene lost 3 bases and the J gene lost 4 bases, with 12 bases spanning the gap. CDR1 and CDR2 (germline): LNHNV, YYDKDF (reference sequence). The CDR3 sequence is 14 residues long. This CDR3 is CATSSLGTVYGYTF. The CDR3 DNA reads as TGTGCCACCAGCAGTCTCGGGACTGTCTATGGCTACACCTTC.

This chain joins TRBV6-5 and TRBJ2-1, with D maybe TRBD1 (6 bases). Germline V lookup: CDR1 MNHEY, CDR2 SVGAGI. The CDR3 contains 12 residues. V was shortened by 5 bases and J by 9 bases, with 11 bases between the two germline ends. CDR3 sequence (DNA): TGTGCCAGCAGTGTACAGGGTACTGAGCAGTTCTTC. This encodes CASSVQGTEQFF.

This clone turned up a few times. The rearrangement uses TRBV28 and TRBJ1-5; no firm D call. This CDR3 is built from 15 residues. Germline V lookup: CDR1 MDHEN, CDR2 SYDVKM. V was cut by 6 bases and J by 3 bases, with 15 bases left in between. CDR3 protein: CASSQLRQDNQPQHF. As DNA, the CDR3 is TGTGCCAGCAGCCAGTTAAGACAAGACAATCAGCCCCAGCATTTT.

This clone was seen only a few times. The rearrangement links TRBV19 to TRBJ1-2, with D perhaps TRBD1 (5 bases). The CDR3 is 12 residues long. Trimming shortened V by 3 bases and J by 4 bases, and 6 bases separated the two germline ends. Per germline, CDR1 LNHDA and CDR2 SQIVND (reference sequence). The CDR3 nucleotides read TGTGCCAGTAGTATCGACAGCTATGGCTACACCTTC. Its protein product is CASSIDSYGYTF.

The V gene is TRBV19, the J gene TRBJ1-5; TRBD1 is a possible D gene (5 bases). Trimming cost V 6 bases and J 3 bases, with 12 bases left between them. Germline loops: CDR1 LNHDA, CDR2 SQIVND (reference sequence). CDR3 size: 14 residues. The CDR3 region is CASRSRDLNQPQHF. As DNA, the CDR3 is TGTGCCAGTAGATCCCGGGACCTCAATCAGCCCCAGCATTTT.